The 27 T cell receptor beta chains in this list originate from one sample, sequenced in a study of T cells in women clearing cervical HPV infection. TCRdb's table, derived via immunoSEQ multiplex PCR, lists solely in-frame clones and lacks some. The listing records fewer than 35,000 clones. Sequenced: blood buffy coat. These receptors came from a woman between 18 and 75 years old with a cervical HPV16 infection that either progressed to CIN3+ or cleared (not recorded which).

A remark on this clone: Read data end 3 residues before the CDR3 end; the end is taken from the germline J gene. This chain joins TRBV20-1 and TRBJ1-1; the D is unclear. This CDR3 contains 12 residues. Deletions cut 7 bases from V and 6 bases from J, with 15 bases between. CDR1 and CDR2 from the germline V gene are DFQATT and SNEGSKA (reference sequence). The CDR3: CSGVEGLAEAFF. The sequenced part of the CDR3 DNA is TGCAGTGGTGTGGAGGGCTTGGCTGAA.

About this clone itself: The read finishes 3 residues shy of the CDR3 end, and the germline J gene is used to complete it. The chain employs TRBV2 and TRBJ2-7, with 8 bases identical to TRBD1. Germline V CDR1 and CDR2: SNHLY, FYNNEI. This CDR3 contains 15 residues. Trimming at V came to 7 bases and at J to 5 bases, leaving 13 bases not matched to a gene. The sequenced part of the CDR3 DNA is TGTGCCAGCAAACGATCCCAGGGGGCTACGAACGAG. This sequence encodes CASKRSQGATNE. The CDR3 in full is CASKRSQGATNEQYF.

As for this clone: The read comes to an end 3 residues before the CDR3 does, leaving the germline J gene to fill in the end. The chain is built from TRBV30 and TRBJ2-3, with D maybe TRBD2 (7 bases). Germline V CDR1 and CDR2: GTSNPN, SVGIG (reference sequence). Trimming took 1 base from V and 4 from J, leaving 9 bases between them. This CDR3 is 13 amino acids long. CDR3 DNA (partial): TGTGCCTGGAGTGGGGGGGGCCCAGATACG. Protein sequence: CAWSGGGPDT. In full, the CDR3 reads CAWSGGGPDTQYF.

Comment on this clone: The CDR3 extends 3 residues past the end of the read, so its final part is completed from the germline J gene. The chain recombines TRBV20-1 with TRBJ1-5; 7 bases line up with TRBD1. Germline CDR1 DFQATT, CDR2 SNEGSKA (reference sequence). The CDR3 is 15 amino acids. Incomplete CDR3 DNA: TGCAGCGCTTTGGGACAGACGTTTTTCAATCAGCCC. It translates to CSALGQTFFNQP. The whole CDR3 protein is CSALGQTFFNQPQHF.

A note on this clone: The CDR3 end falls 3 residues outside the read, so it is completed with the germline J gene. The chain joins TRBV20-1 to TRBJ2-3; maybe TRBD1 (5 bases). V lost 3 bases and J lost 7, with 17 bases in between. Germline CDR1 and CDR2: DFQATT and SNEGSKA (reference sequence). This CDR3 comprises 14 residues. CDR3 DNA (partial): TGCAGTGCTAGTCCGAGTGGGGCGCCAAATACG. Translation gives CSASPSGAPNT. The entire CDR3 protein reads CSASPSGAPNTQYF.

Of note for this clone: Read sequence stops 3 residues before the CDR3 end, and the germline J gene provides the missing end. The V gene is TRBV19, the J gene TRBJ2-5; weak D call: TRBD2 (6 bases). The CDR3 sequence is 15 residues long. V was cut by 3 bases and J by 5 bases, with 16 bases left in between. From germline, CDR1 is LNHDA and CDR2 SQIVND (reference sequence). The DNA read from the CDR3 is TGTGCCAGTAGTATTCCGTTCTCGGGGAGGGAGACC. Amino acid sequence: CASSIPFSGRET. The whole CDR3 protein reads CASSIPFSGRETQYF. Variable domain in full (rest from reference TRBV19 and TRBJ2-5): DGGITQSPKYLFRKEGQNVTLSCEQNLNHDAMYWYRQDPGQGLRLIYYSQIVNDFQKGDIAEGYSVSREKKESFPLTVTSAQKNPTAFYLCASSIPFSGRETQYFGPGTRLLVL.

The sequenced part of the CDR3 DNA is TGTGCCAGCAGTCCATCCTGGCGGACTAGCGAGTTGACAGATACG. It yields the protein CASSPSWRTSELTDT. The whole CDR3 sequence reads CASSPSWRTSELTDTQYF. This chain links TRBV27 with TRBJ2-3; 9 nucleotides line up with TRBD2. The CDR3 end lies 3 residues beyond the end of the read and is filled in from the germline J gene. Germline CDR1 and CDR2: MNHEY and SMNVEV (reference sequence). CDR3 size: 18 residues. Trimming removed 5 bases from V and 3 bases from J; junction bases left unmatched: 15.

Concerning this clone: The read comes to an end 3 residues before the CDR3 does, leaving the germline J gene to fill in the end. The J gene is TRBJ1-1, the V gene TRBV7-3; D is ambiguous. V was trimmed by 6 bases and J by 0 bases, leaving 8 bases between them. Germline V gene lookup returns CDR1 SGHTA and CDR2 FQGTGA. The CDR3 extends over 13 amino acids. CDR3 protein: CASSRYLNTEAFF. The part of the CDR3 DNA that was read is TGTGCCAGCAGTCGGTACCTGAACACTGAA.

The part of the CDR3 DNA that was read is TGTGCCAGCAGCTTAGAAGCTGGCTACGAG. Translating it yields CASSLEAGYE. The whole CDR3 protein reads CASSLEAGYEQYF. The chain couples TRBV7-9 to TRBJ2-7; no firm D call. The read ends 3 residues before the CDR3 terminus; that terminus is restored from the germline J gene. CDR3 size: 13 residues. Per the germline V gene, CDR1 is SEHNR and CDR2 is FQNEAQ (reference sequence). V lost 1 base and J 3 bases, leaving 7 bases between the germline ends.

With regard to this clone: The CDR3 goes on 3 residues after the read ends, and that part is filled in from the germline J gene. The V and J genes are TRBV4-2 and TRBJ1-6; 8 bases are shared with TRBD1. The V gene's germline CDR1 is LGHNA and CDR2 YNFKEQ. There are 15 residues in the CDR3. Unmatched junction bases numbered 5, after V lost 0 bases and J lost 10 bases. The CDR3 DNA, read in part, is TGTGCCAGCAGCCAAGAAGGGACAGGAGGCTCACCC. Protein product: CASSQEGTGGSP. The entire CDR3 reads CASSQEGTGGSPLHF.

The CDR3 bases that were read are TGTGCCAGCAGCCAACAGACTAGCGGGGCGGGCGGGACC. Translating gives CASSQQTSGAGGT. The whole CDR3 protein is CASSQQTSGAGGTQYF. This sequence joins TRBV7-3 and TRBJ2-5; 11 positions agree with TRBD2. The read is 3 residues too short to cover the CDR3 end, so that end is filled in from the germline J gene. This CDR3 has 16 amino acids. V shed 5 bases and J 7 bases; nucleotides not matched to a gene: 12. Germline V gene lookup returns CDR1 SGHTA and CDR2 FQGTGA.

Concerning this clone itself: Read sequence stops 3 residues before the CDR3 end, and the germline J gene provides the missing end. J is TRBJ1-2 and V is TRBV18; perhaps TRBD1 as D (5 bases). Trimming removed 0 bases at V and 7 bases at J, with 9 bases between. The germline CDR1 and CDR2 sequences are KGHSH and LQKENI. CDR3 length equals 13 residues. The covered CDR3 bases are TGTGCCAGCTCACCACCCGCGGGGCCTGGC. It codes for CASSPPAGPG. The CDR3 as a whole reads CASSPPAGPGYTF.

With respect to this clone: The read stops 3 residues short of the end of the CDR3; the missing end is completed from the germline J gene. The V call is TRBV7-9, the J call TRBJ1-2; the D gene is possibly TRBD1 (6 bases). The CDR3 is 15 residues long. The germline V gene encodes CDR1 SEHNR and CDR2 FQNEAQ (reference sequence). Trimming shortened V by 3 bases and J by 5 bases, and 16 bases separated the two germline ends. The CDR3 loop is CASSFTGSQLYGYTF. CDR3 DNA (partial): TGTGCCAGCAGCTTTACAGGGAGCCAACTTTATGGC.

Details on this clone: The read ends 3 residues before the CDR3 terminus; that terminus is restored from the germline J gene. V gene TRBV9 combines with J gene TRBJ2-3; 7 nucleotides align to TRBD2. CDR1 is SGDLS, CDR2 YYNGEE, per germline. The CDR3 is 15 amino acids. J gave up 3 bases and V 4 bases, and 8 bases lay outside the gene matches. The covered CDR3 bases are TGTGCCAGCAGCCCTCGACTAGCTGCTACAGATACG. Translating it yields CASSPRLAATDT. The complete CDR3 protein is CASSPRLAATDTQYF.

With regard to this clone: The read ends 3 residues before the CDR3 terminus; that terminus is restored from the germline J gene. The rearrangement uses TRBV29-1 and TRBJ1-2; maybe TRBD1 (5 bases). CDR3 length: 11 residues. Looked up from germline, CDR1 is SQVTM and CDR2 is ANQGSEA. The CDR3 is CSVEQGGGYTF. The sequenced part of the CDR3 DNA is TGCAGCGTTGAACAGGGTGGGGGC. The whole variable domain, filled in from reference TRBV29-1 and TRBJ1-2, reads SAVISQKPSRDICQRGTSLTIQCQVDSQVTMMFWYRQQPGQSLTLIATANQGSEATYESGFVIDKFPISRPNLTFSTLTVSNMSPEDSSIYLCSVEQGGGYTFGSGTRLTVV.

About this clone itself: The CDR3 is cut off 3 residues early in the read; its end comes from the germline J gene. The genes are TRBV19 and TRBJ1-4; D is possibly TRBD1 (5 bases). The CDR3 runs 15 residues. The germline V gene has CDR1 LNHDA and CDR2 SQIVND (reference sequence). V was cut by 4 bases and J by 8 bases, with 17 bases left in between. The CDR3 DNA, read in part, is TGTGCCAGTAGTACTCCAGGGAGGGGTCACGAAAAA. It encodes CASSTPGRGHEK. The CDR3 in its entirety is CASSTPGRGHEKLFF.

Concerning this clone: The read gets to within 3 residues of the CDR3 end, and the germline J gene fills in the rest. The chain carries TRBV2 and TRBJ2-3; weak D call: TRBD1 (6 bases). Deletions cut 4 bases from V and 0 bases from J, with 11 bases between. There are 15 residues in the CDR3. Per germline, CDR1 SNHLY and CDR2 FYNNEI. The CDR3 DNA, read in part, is TGTGCCAGCAGTGGCCGGACAGAAAGCACAGATACG. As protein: CASSGRTESTDT. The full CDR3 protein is CASSGRTESTDTQYF. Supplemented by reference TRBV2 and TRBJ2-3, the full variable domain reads EPEVTQTPSHQVTQMGQEVILRCVPISNHLYFYWYRQILGQKVEFLVSFYNNEISEKSEIFDDQFSVERPDGSNFTLKIRSTKLEDSAMYFCASSGRTESTDTQYFGPGTRLTVL.

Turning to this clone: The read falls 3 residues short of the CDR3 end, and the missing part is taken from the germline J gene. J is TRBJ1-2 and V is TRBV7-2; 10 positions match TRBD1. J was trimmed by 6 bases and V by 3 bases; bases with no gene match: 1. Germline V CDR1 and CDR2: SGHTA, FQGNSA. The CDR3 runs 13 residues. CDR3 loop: CASSFGTGDGYTF. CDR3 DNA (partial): TGTGCCAGCAGCTTTGGGACAGGGGATGGC.

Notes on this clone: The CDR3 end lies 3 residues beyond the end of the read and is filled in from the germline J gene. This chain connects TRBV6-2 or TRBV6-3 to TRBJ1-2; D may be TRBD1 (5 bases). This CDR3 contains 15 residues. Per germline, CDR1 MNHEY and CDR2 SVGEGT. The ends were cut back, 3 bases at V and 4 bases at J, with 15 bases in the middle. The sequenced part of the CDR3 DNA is TGTGCCAGCAGTTATCGACGGGGGATTGGCTATGGC. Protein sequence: CASSYRRGIGYG. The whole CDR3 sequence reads CASSYRRGIGYGYTF.

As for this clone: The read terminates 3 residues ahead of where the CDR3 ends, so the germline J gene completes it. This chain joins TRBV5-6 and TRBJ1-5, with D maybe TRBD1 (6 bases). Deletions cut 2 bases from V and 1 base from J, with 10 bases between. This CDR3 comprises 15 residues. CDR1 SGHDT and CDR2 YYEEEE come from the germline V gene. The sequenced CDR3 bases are TGTGCCAGCAGCTTTGGACAGTTCAGCAATCAGCCC. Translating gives CASSFGQFSNQP. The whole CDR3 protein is CASSFGQFSNQPQHF.

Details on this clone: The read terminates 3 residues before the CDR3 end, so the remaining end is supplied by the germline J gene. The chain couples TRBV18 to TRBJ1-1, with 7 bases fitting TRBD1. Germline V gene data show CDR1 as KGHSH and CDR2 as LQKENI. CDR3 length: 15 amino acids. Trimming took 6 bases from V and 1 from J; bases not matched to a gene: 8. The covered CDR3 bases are TGTGCCAGCTCGATCACAGGGGACGGGAACACTGAA. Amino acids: CASSITGDGNTE. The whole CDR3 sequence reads CASSITGDGNTEAFF. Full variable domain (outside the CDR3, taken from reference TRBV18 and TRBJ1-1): NAGVMQNPRHLVRRRGQEARLRCSPMKGHSHVYWYRQLPEEGLKFMVYLQKENIIDESGMPKERFSAEFPKEGPSILRIQQVVRGDSAAYFCASSITGDGNTEAFFGQGTRLTVV.

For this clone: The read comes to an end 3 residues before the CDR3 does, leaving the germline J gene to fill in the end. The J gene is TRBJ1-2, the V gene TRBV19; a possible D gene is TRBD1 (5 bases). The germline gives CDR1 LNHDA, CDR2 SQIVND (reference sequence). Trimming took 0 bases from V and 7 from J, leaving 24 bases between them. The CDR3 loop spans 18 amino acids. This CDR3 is CASSIDLVGTGGFSGYTF. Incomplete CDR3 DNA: TGTGCCAGTAGTATAGATCTCGTCGGGACCGGGGGTTTCTCTGGC.

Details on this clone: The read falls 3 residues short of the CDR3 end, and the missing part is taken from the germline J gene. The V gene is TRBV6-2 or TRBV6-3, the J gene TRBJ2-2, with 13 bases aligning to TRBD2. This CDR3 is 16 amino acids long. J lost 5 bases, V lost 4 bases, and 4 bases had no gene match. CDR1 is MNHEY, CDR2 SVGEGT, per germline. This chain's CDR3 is CASSSRLAGGTGELFF. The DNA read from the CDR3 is TGTGCCAGCAGTTCTCGACTAGCGGGGGGAACCGGGGAG.

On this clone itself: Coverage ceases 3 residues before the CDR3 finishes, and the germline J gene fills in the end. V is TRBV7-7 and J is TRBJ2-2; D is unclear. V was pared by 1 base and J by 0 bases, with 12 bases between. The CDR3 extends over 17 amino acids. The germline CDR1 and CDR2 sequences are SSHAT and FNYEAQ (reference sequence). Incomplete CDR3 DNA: TGTGCCAGCAGCTTAGGGGTAGGGCTTCCGAACACCGGGGAG. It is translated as CASSLGVGLPNTGE. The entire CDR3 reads CASSLGVGLPNTGELFF.

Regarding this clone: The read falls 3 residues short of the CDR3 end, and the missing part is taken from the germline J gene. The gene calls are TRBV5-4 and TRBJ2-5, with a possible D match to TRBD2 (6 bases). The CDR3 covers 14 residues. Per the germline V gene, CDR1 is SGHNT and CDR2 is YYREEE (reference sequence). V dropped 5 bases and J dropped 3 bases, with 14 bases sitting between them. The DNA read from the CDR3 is TGTGCCAGCAGGGAAGCTAGCGCTGAAGAGACC. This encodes CASREASAEET. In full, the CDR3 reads CASREASAEETQYF.

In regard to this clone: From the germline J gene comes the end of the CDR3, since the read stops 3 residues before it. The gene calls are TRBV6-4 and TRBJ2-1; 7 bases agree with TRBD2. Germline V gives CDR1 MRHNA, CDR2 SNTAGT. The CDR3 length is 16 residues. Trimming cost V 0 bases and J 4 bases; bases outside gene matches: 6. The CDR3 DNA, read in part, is TGTGCCAGCAGTGACTCGTGGACTAGGGTGTACAATGAG. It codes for CASSDSWTRVYNE. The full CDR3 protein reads CASSDSWTRVYNEQFF.

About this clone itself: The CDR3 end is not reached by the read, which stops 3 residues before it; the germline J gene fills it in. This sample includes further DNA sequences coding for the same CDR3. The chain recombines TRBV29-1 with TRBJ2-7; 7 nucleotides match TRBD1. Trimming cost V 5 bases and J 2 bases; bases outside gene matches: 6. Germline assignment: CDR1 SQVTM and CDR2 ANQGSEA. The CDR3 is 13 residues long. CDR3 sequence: CSVLGQGAYEQYF. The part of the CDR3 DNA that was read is TGCAGCGTTCTAGGGCAGGGGGCCTACGAG.